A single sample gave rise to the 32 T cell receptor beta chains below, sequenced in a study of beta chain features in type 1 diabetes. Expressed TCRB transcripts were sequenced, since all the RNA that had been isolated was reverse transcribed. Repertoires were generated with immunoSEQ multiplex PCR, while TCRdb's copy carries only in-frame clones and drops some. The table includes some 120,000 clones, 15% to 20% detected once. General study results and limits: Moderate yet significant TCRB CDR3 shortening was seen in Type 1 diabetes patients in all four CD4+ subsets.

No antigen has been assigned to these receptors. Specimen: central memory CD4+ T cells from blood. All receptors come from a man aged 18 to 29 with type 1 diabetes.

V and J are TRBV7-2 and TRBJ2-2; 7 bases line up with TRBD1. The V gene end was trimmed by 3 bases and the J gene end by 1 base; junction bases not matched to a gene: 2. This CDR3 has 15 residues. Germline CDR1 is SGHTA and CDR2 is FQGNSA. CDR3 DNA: TGTGCCAGCAGCTTTAGGACAGGGAACACCGGGGAGCTGTTTTTT. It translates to CASSFRTGNTGELFF.

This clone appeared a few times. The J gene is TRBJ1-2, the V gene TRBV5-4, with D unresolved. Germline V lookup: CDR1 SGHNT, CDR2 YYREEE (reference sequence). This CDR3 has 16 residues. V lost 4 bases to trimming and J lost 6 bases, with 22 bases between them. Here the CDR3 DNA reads TGTGCCAGCAGCCAAGTTGGTGCAGCGGAGTGGAATGGCTACACCTTC. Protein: CASSQVGAAEWNGYTF.

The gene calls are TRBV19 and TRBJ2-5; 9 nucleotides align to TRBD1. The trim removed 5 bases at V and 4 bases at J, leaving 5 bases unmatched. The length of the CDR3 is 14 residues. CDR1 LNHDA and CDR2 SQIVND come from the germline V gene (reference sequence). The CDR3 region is CASSFADRGETQYF. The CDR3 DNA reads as TGTGCCAGTAGTTTCGCGGACAGGGGAGAGACCCAGTACTTC.

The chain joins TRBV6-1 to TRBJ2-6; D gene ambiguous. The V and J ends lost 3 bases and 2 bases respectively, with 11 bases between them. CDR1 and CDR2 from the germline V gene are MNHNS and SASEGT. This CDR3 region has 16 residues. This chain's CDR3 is CASSEGFRPGANVLTF. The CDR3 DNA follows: TGTGCCAGCAGTGAGGGGTTTCGCCCTGGGGCCAACGTCCTGACTTTC.

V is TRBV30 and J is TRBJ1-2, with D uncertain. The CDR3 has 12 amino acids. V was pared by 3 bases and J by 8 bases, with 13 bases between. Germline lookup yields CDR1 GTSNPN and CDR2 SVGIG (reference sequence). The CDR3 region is CAWRLLTGGYTF. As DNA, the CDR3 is TGTGCCTGGAGGCTATTGACCGGGGGCTACACCTTC.

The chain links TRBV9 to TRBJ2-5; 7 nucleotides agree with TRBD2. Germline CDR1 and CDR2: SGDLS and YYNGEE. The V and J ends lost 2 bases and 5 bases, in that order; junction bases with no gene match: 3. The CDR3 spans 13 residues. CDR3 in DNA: TGTGCCAGCAGCGTTAGCGGGTCGGAGACCCAGTACTTC. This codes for CASSVSGSETQYF.

The CDR3 loop is CASSVTREQYF. CDR3 coding DNA: TGTGCCAGTTCGGTAACTCGTGAGCAGTACTTC. The chain links TRBV28 to TRBJ2-7, with D hard to call. V was cut by 9 bases and J by 7 bases, with 13 bases left in between. In germline, CDR1 is MDHEN, CDR2 SYDVKM. There are 11 residues in the CDR3.

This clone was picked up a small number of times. Here the CDR3 reads CASSQEGYRVGTGELFF. The CDR3, as DNA: TGTGCCAGCAGCCAAGAAGGGTACAGGGTTGGCACCGGGGAGCTGTTTTTT. This chain connects TRBV4-2 to TRBJ2-2; D is possibly TRBD1 (6 bases). V lost 0 bases and J lost 4, with 15 bases in between. The CDR3 runs to 17 residues. Germline CDR1 is LGHNA and CDR2 is YNFKEQ.

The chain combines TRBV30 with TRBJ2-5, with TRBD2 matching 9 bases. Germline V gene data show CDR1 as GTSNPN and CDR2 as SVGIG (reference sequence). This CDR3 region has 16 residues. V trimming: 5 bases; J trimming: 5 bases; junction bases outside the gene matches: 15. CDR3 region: CAWSRLAGKLVETQYF. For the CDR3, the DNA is TGTGCCTGGTCGAGGCTAGCGGGAAAGTTGGTTGAGACCCAGTACTTC. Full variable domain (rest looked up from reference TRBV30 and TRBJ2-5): SQTIHQWPATLVQPVGSPLSLECTVEGTSNPNLYWYRQAAGRGLQLLFYSVGIGQISSEVPQNLSASRPQDRQFILSSKKLLLSDSGFYLCAWSRLAGKLVETQYFGPGTRLLVL.

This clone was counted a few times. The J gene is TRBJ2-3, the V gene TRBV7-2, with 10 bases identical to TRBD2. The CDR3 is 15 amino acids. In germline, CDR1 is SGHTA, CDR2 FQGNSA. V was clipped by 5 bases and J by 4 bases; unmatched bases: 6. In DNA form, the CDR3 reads TGTGCCAGCAGCATCAGCGGGGGGGCGGCAGATACGCAGTATTTT. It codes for CASSISGGAADTQYF.

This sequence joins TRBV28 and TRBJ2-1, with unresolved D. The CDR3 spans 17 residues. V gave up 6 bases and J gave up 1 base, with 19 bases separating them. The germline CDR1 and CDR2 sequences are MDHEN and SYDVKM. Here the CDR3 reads CASSLSGLAASYNEQFF. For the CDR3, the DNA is TGTGCCAGCAGCCTCTCCGGGCTGGCGGCATCCTACAATGAGCAGTTCTTC.

The DNA of the CDR3 is TGCAGCGTTGTTAAGGGGGTATTGGAGACCCAGTACTTC. Translated: CSVVKGVLETQYF. The chain joins TRBV29-1 to TRBJ2-5; possibly TRBD1 for D (6 bases). The CDR3 loop spans 13 amino acids. V dropped 4 bases and J dropped 5 bases, with 14 bases sitting between them. CDR1 is SQVTM and CDR2 is ANQGSEA in the germline V gene.

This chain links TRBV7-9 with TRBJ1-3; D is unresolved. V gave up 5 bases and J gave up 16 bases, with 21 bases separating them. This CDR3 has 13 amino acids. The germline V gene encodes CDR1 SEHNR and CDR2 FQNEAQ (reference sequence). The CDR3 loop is CASSRYAAEVSYF. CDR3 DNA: TGTGCCAGCAGCCGGTACGCGGCCGAGGTGTCCTATTTT. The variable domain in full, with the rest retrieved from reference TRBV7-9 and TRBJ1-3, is DTGVSQNPRHKITKRGQNVTFRCDPISEHNRLYWYRQTLGQGPEFLTYFQNEAQLEKSRLLSDRFSAERPKGSFSTLEIQRTEQGDSAMYLCASSRYAAEVSYFGEGSWLTVV.

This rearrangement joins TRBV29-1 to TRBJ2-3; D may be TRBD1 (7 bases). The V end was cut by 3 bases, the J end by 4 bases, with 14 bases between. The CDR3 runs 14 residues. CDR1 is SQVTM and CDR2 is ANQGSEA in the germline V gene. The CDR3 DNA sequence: TGCAGCGTTGAGGGGGGTACAGGGGCAGATACGCAGTATTTT. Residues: CSVEGGTGADTQYF.

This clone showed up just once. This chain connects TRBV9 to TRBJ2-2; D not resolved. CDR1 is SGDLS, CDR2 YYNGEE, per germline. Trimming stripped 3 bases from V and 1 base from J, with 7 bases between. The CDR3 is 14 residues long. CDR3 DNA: TGTGCCAGCAGCGATAATAGGAACACCGGGGAGCTGTTTTTT. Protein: CASSDNRNTGELFF.

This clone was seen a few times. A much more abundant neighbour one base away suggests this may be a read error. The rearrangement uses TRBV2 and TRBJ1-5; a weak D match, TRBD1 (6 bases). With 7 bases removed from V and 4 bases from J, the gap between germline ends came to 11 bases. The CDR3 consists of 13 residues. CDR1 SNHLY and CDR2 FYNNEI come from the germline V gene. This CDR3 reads CASKGGGNQPQHF. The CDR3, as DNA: TGTGCCAGCAAGGGGGGCGGGAATCAGCCCCAGCATTTT.

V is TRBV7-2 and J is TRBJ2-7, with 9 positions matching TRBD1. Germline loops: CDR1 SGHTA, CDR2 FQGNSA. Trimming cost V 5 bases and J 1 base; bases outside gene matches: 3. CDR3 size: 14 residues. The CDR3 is CASSQQGASYEQYF. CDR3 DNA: TGTGCCAGCAGCCAACAGGGGGCTTCCTACGAGCAGTACTTC.

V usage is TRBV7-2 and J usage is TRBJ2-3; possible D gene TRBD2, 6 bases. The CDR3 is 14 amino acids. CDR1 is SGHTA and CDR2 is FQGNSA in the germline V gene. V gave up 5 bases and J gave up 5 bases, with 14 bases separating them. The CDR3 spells CASSPGRGGDTQYF. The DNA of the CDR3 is TGTGCCAGCAGCCCAGGGCGGGGTGGAGATACGCAGTATTTT.

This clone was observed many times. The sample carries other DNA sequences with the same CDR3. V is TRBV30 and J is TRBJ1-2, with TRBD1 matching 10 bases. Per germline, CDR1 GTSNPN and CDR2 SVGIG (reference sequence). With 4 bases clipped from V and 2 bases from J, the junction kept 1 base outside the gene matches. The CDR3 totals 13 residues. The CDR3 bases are TGTGCCTGGACGGGACAGGGGAACTATGGCTACACCTTC. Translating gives CAWTGQGNYGYTF.

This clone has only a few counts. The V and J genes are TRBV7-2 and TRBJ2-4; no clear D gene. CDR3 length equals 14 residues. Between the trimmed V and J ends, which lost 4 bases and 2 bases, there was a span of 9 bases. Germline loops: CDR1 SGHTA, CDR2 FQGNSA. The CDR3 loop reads CASSSSLTKNIQYF. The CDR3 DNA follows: TGTGCCAGCAGCTCCAGCTTAACCAAAAACATTCAGTACTTC.

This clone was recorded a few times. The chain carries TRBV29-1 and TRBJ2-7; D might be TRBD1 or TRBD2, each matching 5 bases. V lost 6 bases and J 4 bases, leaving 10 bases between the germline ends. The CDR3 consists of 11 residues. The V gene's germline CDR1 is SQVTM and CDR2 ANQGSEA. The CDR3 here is CSVIGEYEQYF. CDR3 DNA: TGCAGCGTCATAGGGGAGTACGAGCAGTACTTC.

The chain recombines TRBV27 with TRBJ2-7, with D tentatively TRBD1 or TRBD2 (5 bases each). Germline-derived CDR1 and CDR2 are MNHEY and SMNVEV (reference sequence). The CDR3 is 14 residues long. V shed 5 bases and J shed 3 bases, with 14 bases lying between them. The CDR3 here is CASSEWDGNYEQYF. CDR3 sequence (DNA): TGTGCCAGCAGTGAGTGGGACGGTAACTACGAGCAGTACTTC.

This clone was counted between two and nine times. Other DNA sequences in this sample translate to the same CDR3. DNA for the CDR3: TGCGCCAGCAGCCCTACAGGGAACAATCAGCCCCAGCATTTT. It translates to CASSPTGNNQPQHF. The chain is built from TRBV5-1 and TRBJ1-5; D is possibly TRBD1 (6 bases). Trimming shortened V by 4 bases and J by 3 bases, and 11 bases separated the two germline ends. Germline CDR1 SGHRS, CDR2 YFSETQ. This CDR3 comprises 14 residues.

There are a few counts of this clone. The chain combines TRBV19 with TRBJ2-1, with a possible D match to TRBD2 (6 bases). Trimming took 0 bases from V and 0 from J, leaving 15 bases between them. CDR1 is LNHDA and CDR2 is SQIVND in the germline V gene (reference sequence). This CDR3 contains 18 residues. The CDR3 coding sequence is TGTGCCAGTAGTATAGATCACGGCGGGATCTCCTCCTACAATGAGCAGTTCTTC. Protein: CASSIDHGGISSYNEQFF.

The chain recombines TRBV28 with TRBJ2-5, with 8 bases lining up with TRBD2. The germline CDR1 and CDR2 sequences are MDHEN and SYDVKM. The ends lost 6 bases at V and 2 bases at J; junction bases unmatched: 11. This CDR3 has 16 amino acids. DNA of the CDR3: TGTGCCAGCAGCCCATGGGGCGGGGGGTTTCAAGAGACCCAGTACTTC. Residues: CASSPWGGGFQETQYF. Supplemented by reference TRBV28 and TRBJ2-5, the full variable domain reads DVKVTQSSRYLVKRTGEKVFLECVQDMDHENMFWYRQDPGLGLRLIYFSYDVKMKEKGDIPEGYSVSREKKERFSLILESASTNQTSMYLCASSPWGGGFQETQYFGPGTRLLVL.

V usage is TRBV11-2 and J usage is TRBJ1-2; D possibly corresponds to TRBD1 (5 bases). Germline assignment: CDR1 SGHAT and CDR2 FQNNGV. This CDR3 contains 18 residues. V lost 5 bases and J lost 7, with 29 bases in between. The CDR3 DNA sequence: TGTGCCAGCAGCCCCGTGCGGGCTGGGGCCGCAAGGGAAGGTGGCTACACCTTC. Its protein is CASSPVRAGAAREGGYTF.

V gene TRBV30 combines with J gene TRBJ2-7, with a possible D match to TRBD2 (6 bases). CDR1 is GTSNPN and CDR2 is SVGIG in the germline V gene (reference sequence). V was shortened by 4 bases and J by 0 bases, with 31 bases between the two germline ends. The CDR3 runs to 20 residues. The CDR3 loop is CAWTYFGLTRGGRSSYEQYF. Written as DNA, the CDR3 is TGTGCCTGGACGTATTTTGGGCTGACTCGGGGAGGACGAAGCTCCTACGAGCAGTACTTC.

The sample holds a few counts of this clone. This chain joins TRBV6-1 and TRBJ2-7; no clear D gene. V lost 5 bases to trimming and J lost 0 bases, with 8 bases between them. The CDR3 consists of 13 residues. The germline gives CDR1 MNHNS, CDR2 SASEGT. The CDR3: CASSPQNSYEQYF. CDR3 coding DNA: TGTGCCAGCAGTCCCCAGAACTCCTACGAGCAGTACTTC.

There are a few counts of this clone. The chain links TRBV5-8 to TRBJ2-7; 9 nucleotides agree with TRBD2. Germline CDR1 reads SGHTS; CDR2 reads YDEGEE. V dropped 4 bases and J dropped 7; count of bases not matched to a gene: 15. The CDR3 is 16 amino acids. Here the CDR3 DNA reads TGTGCCAGCAGCCCGAGGTTTAGCGGGGGCTCGGAAGAGCAGTACTTC. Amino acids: CASSPRFSGGSEEQYF.

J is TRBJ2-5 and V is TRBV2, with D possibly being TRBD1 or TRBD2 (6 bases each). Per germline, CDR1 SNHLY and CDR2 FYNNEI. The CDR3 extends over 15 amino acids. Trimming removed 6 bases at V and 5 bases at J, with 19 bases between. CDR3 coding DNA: TGTGCCAGCAGCACCAACTATGGGGGGCCGGAGACCCAGTACTTC. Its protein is CASSTNYGGPETQYF.

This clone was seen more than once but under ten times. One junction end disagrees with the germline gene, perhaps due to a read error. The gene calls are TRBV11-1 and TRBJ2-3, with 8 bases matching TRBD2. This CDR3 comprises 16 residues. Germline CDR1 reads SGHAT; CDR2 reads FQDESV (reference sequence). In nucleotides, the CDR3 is TGTGCCCGCAGCTCGCGGGGCCGGGGGGGGCCAGATACGCAGTATTTT. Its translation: CARSSRGRGGPDTQYF. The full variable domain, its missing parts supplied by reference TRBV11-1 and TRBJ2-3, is EAEVAQSPRYKITEKSQAVAFWCDPISGHATLYWYRQILGQGPELLVQFQDESVVDDSQLPKDRFSAERLKGVDSTLKIQPAELGDSAMYLCARSSRGRGGPDTQYFGPGTRLTVL.

This chain's CDR3 is CSARRRSGESDTQYF. CDR3 nucleotide sequence: TGCAGCGCCCGAAGGCGGTCAGGGGAGTCGGATACGCAGTATTTT. This chain joins TRBV29-1 and TRBJ2-3, with D maybe TRBD1 (6 bases). Germline CDR1 reads SQVTM; CDR2 reads ANQGSEA. CDR3 length: 15 residues. V was cut by 7 bases and J by 6 bases, with 23 bases left in between.